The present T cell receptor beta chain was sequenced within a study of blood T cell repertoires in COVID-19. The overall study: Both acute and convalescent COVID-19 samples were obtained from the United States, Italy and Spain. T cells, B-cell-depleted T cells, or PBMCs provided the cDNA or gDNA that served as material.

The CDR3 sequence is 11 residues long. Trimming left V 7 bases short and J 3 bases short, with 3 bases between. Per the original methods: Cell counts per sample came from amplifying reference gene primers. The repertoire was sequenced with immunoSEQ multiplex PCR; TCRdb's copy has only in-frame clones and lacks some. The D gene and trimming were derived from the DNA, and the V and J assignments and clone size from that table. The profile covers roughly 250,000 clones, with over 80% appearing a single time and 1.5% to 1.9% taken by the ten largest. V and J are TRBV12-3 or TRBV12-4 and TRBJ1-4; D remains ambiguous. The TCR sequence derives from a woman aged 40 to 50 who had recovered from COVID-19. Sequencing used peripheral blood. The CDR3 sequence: CASTANEKLFF. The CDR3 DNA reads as TGTGCCAGCACGGCTAATGAAAAACTGTTTTTT.